This TCR beta chain is drawn from a study of identical twins. Study results and caveats: Out-of-frame sharing of TCR alpha in monozygotic twins was underestimated by models. There was an excess of low generation probability in the out-of-frame alpha sequences that twins shared. Sharing of beta out-of-frame sequences by twins showed a weaker excess.

TCRdb independently ran MiXCR on the 5' RACE reads; one entry per CDR3 protein. This sample has around 480,000 distinct CDR3 sequences, with roughly an eighth found just once. The CDR3 contains 13 residues. V was cut by 3 bases and J by 6 bases, with 8 bases left in between. Per germline, CDR1 ENHRY and CDR2 SYGVKD. This clonotype turned up a few times. Its target is unknown. This sample was also put to use in a study of yellow fever vaccine responses in identical twins.

The sequenced sample was CD4+ T cells sorted from blood. The receptor was isolated from a woman aged 18-29 years in good health. The chain employs TRBV10-3 and TRBJ2-2; no clear D gene. CDR3: CAISDLGAGELFF. The DNA of the CDR3 is TGTGCCATCAGTGATTTGGGCGCCGGGGAGCTGTTTTTT.